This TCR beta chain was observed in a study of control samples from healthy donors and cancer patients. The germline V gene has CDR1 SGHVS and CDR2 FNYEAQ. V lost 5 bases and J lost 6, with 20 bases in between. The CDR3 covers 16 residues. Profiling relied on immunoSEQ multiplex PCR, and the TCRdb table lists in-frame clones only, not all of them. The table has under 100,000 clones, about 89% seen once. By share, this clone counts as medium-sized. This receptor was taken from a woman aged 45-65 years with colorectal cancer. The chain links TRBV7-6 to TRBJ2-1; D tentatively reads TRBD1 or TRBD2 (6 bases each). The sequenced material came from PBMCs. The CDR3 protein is CASSPPGAGLSNEQFF. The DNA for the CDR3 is TGTGCCAGCAGCCCCCCGGGGGCGGGCCTTTCCAATGAGCAGTTCTTC.